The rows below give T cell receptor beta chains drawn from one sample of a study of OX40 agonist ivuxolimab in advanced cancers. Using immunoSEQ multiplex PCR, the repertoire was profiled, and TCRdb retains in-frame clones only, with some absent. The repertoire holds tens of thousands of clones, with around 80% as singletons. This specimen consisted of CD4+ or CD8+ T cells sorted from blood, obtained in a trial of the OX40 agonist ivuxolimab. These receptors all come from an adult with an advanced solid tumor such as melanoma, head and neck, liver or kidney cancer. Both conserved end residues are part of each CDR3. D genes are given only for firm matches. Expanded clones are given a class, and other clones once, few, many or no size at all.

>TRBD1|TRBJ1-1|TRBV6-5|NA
CASRSPGGTEAFF
TGTGCCAGCAGATCCCCAGGGGGCACTGAAGCTTTCTTT
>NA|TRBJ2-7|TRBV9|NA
CASSVGAGLGYEQYF
TGTGCCAGCAGCGTAGGGGCAGGTCTGGGCTACGAGCAGTACTTC
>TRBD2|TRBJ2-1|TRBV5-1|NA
CASSSGLAGNSYNEQFF
TGCGCCAGCAGCTCGGGACTAGCGGGAAACTCCTACAATGAGCAGTTCTTC
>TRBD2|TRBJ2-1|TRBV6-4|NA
CASSEGTSGYNEQFF
TGTGCCAGCAGTGAGGGGACTAGCGGTTACAATGAGCAGTTCTTC
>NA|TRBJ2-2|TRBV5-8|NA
CASSPGRMNTGELFF
TGTGCCAGCAGCCCAGGACGGATGAACACCGGGGAGCTGTTTTTT
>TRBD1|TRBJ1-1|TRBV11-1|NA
CASSSRDSSGVNTEAFF
TGTGCCAGCAGCAGCCGGGACAGTTCTGGAGTTAACACTGAAGCTTTCTTT
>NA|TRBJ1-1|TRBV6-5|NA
CASSQQGTEAFF
TGTGCCAGCAGTCAACAGGGTACTGAAGCTTTCTTT
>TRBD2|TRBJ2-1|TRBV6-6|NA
CASRNGLAEYNEQFF
TGTGCCAGCAGAAACGGGCTAGCGGAATACAATGAGCAGTTCTTC
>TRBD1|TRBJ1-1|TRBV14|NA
CASSQRRTGATEAFF
TGTGCCAGCAGCCAAAGGAGGACAGGGGCCACTGAAGCTTTCTTT
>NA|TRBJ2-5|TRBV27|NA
CASSPKGLLRPQETQYF
TGTGCCAGCAGTCCAAAGGGACTCTTAAGGCCCCAAGAGACCCAGTACTTC
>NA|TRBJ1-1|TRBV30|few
CAWSAVGLGTEAFF
TGTGCCTGGAGTGCCGTGGGCTTAGGGACTGAAGCTTTCTTT
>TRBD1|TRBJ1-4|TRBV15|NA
CATSAGQGANEKLFF
TGTGCCACCAGCGCAGGACAGGGCGCTAATGAAAAACTGTTTTTT
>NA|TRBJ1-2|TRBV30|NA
CAWRARADGYTF
TGTGCCTGGAGGGCCAGGGCTGATGGCTACACCTTC
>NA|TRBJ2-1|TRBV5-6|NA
CASTLVGKEQFF
TGTGCCAGCACTCTGGTAGGTAAGGAGCAGTTCTTC
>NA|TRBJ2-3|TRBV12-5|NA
CASGLGSGTDTQYF
TGTGCTAGTGGCCTGGGGTCTGGCACAGATACGCAGTATTTT
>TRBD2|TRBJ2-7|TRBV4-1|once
CASSHDPGLISYEQYF
TGCGCCAGCAGCCACGACCCGGGACTAATTTCCTACGAGCAGTACTTC
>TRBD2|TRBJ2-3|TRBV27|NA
CASSLGLAGEVVRDTQYF
TGTGCCAGCAGTTTAGGGCTAGCGGGAGAGGTAGTGAGAGATACGCAGTATTTT
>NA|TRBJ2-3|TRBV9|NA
CASSGASTDTQYF
TGTGCCAGCAGCGGGGCTAGCACAGATACGCAGTATTTT
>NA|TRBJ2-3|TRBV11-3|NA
CASSLEGSFTDTQYF
TGTGCCAGCAGCTTAGAAGGCAGCTTCACAGATACGCAGTATTTT
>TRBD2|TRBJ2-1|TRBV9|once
CASSVYSSGGNEQFF
TGTGCCAGCAGCGTATATTCCAGCGGGGGCAATGAGCAGTTCTTC
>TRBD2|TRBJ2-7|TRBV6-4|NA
CASRKFSGGPYEQYF
TGTGCCAGCAGAAAGTTTAGCGGGGGGCCCTACGAGCAGTACTTC
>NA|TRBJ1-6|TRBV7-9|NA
CASNHPGQGADSPLHF
TGTGCCAGCAACCACCCAGGTCAGGGAGCGGATTCACCCCTCCACTTT
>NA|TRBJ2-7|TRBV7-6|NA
CASSPSGGAYEQYF
TGTGCCAGCAGCCCCTCCGGGGGAGCCTACGAGCAGTACTTC
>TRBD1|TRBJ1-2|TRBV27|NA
CASTGGTDYGYTF
TGTGCCAGCACTGGAGGGACAGACTATGGCTACACCTTC
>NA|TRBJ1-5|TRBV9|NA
CASSRGVSNQPQHF
TGTGCCAGCAGCAGGGGGGTCAGCAATCAGCCCCAGCATTTT